This is a list of T cell receptor beta chains from one sample in a study of blood T cell repertoires in COVID-19. Some clones are missing from TCRdb's copy, which holds only in-frame ones; the method was immunoSEQ multiplex PCR. The sample has 65,000 to 75,000 clones; around 92% are singletons. Sample: peripheral blood. All receptors come from a human donor with active COVID-19. The donor label of this sample is uncertain. Each CDR3 is given with its conserved first and last residue. Only some rows state a clone size, as once, few, many or a class for expanded clones.

size	V	J	CDR3
NA	TRBV5-8	TRBJ1-2	CASSLESGVNGYTF
NA	TRBV7-2	TRBJ1-2	CASSPDRKSYGYTF
NA	TRBV5-1	TRBJ2-7	CASYSSGNPYEQYF
few	TRBV28	TRBJ2-7	CASSRDSLYEQYF
NA	TRBV18	TRBJ1-5	CASSPQGDQPQHF
once	TRBV19	TRBJ2-3	CASRTGVTDTQYF
NA	TRBV5-4	TRBJ2-7	CASSFGTGTYEQYF
NA	TRBV6-5	TRBJ1-1	CASSPTVGEAFF
NA	TRBV4-3	TRBJ1-1	CASSQTTRTLNTEAFF
once	TRBV4-3	TRBJ1-4	CASSQADRAKLFF
NA	TRBV11-2	TRBJ2-7	CASSQTQGYEQYF
NA	TRBV5-1	TRBJ2-3	CASSSGSEDTQYF
NA	TRBV19	TRBJ2-7	CASQGQGSGYEQYF
NA	TRBV6-5	TRBJ1-1	CASRTGNTEAFF
NA	TRBV19	TRBJ1-1	CASSSFPTRTEAFF
NA	TRBV19	TRBJ2-2	CASSIGGGVDTGELFF
NA	TRBV5-6	TRBJ2-7	CASSFDRAGEQYF
few	TRBV7-2	TRBJ2-6	CASSLVRTGSSGANVLTF
NA	TRBV4-3	TRBJ2-7	CASSQEASGTFYEQYF
NA	TRBV29-1	TRBJ1-2	CSVDRGKYGYTF